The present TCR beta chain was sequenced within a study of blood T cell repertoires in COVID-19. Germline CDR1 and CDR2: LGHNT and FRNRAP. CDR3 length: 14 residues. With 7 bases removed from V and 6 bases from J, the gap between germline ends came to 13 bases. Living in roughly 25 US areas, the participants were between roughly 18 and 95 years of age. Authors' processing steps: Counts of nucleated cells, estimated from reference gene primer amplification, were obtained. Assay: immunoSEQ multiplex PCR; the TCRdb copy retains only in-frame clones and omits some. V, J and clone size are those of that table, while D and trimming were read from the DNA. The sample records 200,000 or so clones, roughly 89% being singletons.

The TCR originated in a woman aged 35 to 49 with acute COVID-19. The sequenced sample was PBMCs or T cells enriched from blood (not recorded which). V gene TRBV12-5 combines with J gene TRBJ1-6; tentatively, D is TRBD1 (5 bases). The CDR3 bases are TGTGCTAGTGCCCTGGACACCCTTAATTCACCCCTCCACTTT. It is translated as CASALDTLNSPLHF.